These 24 T cell receptor beta chains came from one sample sequenced in a study of graft-versus-host responses after intestinal transplantation. Some clones are missing from TCRdb's copy, which holds only in-frame ones; the method was immunoSEQ multiplex PCR. The repertoire includes 30,000 to 40,000 clones, around 94% of them detected once, and less than 0.85% sits in the top ten. The sample in question was PBMCs, obtained 16 days after intestinal transplant. These receptors all come from a human patient who received an intestinal transplant, so some T cells may come from the graft donor.

The chain recombines TRBV28 with TRBJ1-1; no clear D gene. Per germline, CDR1 MDHEN and CDR2 SYDVKM. The CDR3 totals 10 residues. With 6 bases removed from V and 1 base from J, the gap between germline ends came to 0 bases. In DNA form, the CDR3 reads TGTGCCAGCAGGAACACTGAAGCTTTCTTT. This sequence encodes CASRNTEAFF. Together with reference TRBV28 and TRBJ1-1, the CDR3 gives the full variable domain: DVKVTQSSRYLVKRTGEKVFLECVQDMDHENMFWYRQDPGLGLRLIYFSYDVKMKEKGDIPEGYSVSREKKERFSLILESASTNQTSMYLCASRNTEAFFGQGTRLTVV.

Of note for this clone: At one end the junction does not follow the germline gene, possibly because of a read error. V usage is TRBV28 and J usage is TRBJ2-4, with TRBD1 matching 9 bases. From germline, CDR1 is MDHEN and CDR2 SYDVKM. CDR3 length equals 11 residues. The CDR3 bases are TGTGCCAGCAGTTTAAGGGACAGGGAAATTTTC. Its protein product is CASSLRDREIF.

The chain is built from TRBV15 and TRBJ1-2, with 7 bases that match TRBD1. The germline V gene has CDR1 LNHNV and CDR2 YYDKDF (reference sequence). V lost 0 bases and J lost 8; bases outside the gene matches: 15. The CDR3 has 17 residues. The CDR3 DNA reads TGTGCCACCAGCAGAGATTTTCAGGGGGGCGGTTCTATGGGCTACACCTTC. This codes for CATSRDFQGGGSMGYTF.

This clone was recorded once. CDR3 nucleotide sequence: TGTGCCAGCAGTTTAAGAGGGCCGACAGGTCAGTACTTC. Translation: CASSLRGPTGQYF. V usage is TRBV27 and J usage is TRBJ2-4, with D possibly matching TRBD1 (6 bases). CDR1 is MNHEY, CDR2 SMNVEV, per germline (reference sequence). There are 13 residues in the CDR3. The V end lost 2 bases, the J end lost 12 bases, and 14 bases lay between the germline ends.

This chain connects TRBV19 to TRBJ1-1; D remains unclear. The CDR3 spans 13 residues. Germline assignment: CDR1 LNHDA and CDR2 SQIVND (reference sequence). Trimming left V 5 bases short and J 1 base short, with 8 bases between. The CDR3 DNA is TGTGCCAGTAGTGTCAGTCCGAACACTGAAGCTTTCTTT. Translation: CASSVSPNTEAFF.

This rearrangement joins TRBV28 to TRBJ1-3; D gene ambiguous. The CDR3 is 14 amino acids. Germline V gene data show CDR1 as MDHEN and CDR2 as SYDVKM. V lost 2 bases, J lost 9 bases, and 14 bases lay in between. CDR3 protein: CASSLQVAQTTIYF. For the CDR3, the DNA is TGTGCCAGCAGTTTACAGGTAGCCCAAACCACCATATATTTT.

V and J are TRBV6-1 and TRBJ1-5; 7 bases fit TRBD1. The J segment lost 5 bases and the V segment lost 5 bases, leaving 9 bases of the junction unmatched. The CDR3 loop spans 15 amino acids. The germline V gene has CDR1 MNHNS and CDR2 SASEGT. The CDR3 protein is CASSQTDRVHQPQHF. In DNA, the CDR3 is TGTGCCAGCAGTCAGACCGACAGGGTCCATCAGCCCCAGCATTTT.

The chain uses TRBV5-1 and TRBJ2-7, with TRBD2 matching 8 bases. Germline V gene sequence: CDR1 SGHRS, CDR2 YFSETQ. The CDR3 is 16 amino acids. Trimming removed 3 bases from V and 2 bases from J; junction bases left unmatched: 10. This CDR3 reads CASSSAVAGPPYEQYF. The DNA for the CDR3 is TGCGCCAGCAGCTCCGCTGTAGCGGGGCCTCCCTACGAGCAGTACTTC. The full variable domain, its missing parts supplied by reference TRBV5-1 and TRBJ2-7, is KAGVTQTPRYLIKTRGQQVTLSCSPISGHRSVSWYQQTPGQGLQFLFEYFSETQRNKGNFPGRFSGRQFSNSRSEMNVSTLELGDSALYLCASSSAVAGPPYEQYFGPGTRLTVT.

This chain links TRBV23-1 with TRBJ1-2, with D possibly TRBD1 on 6 matching bases. TRBV23-1 is filed as an ORF, its function uncertain. The V end lost 0 bases, the J end lost 4 bases, and 12 bases lay between the germline ends. The length of the CDR3 is 15 residues. The CDR3 region has the DNA TGCGCCAGCAGTCAATCTCAACAGGGTGGCTATGGCTACACCTTC. As protein: CASSQSQQGGYGYTF.

The V call is TRBV5-3, the J call TRBJ2-7, with 7 bases matching TRBD1. TRBV5-3 is marked as an open reading frame, function uncertain. The CDR3 runs to 14 residues. V was clipped by 7 bases and J by 0 bases; unmatched bases: 7. The CDR3 DNA is TGTGCCAGAGGTCACGGACAGGCCTCCTACGAGCAGTACTTC. This encodes CARGHGQASYEQYF.

This chain connects TRBV6-5 to TRBJ2-7; tentatively, D is TRBD1 (5 bases). The length of the CDR3 is 14 residues. Trimming shortened V by 6 bases and J by 2 bases, and 14 bases separated the two germline ends. Germline values: CDR1 MNHEY, CDR2 SVGAGI. This chain's CDR3 is CASRPSQGPYEQYF. CDR3 bases: TGTGCCAGCAGGCCCAGTCAGGGCCCCTACGAGCAGTACTTC.

This clone was observed once. The J gene is TRBJ2-7, the V gene TRBV7-9, with 9 bases aligning to TRBD2. The CDR3 is 18 residues long. The V gene's germline CDR1 is SEHNR and CDR2 FQNEAQ (reference sequence). V was pared by 5 bases and J by 2 bases, with 16 bases of the junction left unmatched. DNA for the CDR3: TGTGCCAGCAGCACTCCGACTAGCGGTAGTAGAAGGCCCTACGAGCAGTACTTC. As protein: CASSTPTSGSRRPYEQYF.

The V call is TRBV7-6, the J call TRBJ1-1; D gene uncertain. The CDR3 consists of 14 residues. Trimming shortened V by 5 bases and J by 5 bases, and 15 bases separated the two germline ends. Per germline, CDR1 SGHVS and CDR2 FNYEAQ. CDR3 region: CASSPREGGTEAFF. The CDR3 nucleotides read TGTGCCAGCAGCCCTAGGGAAGGAGGGACTGAAGCTTTCTTT.

The chain has TRBV4-1 and TRBJ2-1, with a possible D match to TRBD1 (6 bases). Per germline, CDR1 MGHRA and CDR2 YSYEKL. The ends were cut back, 5 bases at V and 4 bases at J, with 9 bases in the middle. CDR3 size: 13 residues. In DNA, the CDR3 is TGCGCCAGCAGCTACAGGGATTACAATGAGCAGTTCTTC. Amino acids: CASSYRDYNEQFF.

The V and J genes are TRBV11-2 and TRBJ2-6; weak D call: TRBD1 (5 bases). Germline V CDR1 and CDR2: SGHAT, FQNNGV. The CDR3 extends over 19 amino acids. V lost 4 bases and J lost 5, with 24 bases in between. The DNA for the CDR3 is TGTGCCAGCAGCTACTTACTCAGAGACGGACAAAGTCGGGCCAACGTCCTGACTTTC. Residues: CASSYLLRDGQSRANVLTF.

The rearrangement uses TRBV5-6 and TRBJ2-7; 11 bases match TRBD2. In germline, CDR1 is SGHDT, CDR2 YYEEEE. Trimming took 2 bases from V and 1 from J; bases not matched to a gene: 2. This CDR3 is built from 15 residues. DNA of the CDR3: TGTGCCAGCAGCTTACTAGCGGGAGATTCCTACGAGCAGTACTTC. Amino acids: CASSLLAGDSYEQYF.

This rearrangement joins TRBV7-2 to TRBJ2-7; 8 positions agree with TRBD2. The germline V gene encodes CDR1 SGHTA and CDR2 FQGNSA. Trimming cost V 1 base and J 4 bases; bases outside gene matches: 9. The CDR3 spans 16 residues. CDR3 residues: CASSLDLAGGLYEQYF. CDR3 nucleotides: TGTGCCAGCAGCTTAGATTTGGCGGGAGGATTGTACGAGCAGTACTTC.

The chain links TRBV28 to TRBJ2-7; TRBD2 agrees at 7 bases. Trimming cost V 2 bases and J 2 bases; bases outside gene matches: 3. The CDR3 sequence is 14 residues long. The germline V gene has CDR1 MDHEN and CDR2 SYDVKM. CDR3 residues: CASSLRDYAYEQYF. CDR3 sequence (DNA): TGTGCCAGCAGTTTAAGGGACTACGCCTACGAGCAGTACTTC.

The chain combines TRBV28 with TRBJ1-1; D may be TRBD1 (5 bases). Trimming pared 7 bases from V and 11 bases from J, leaving 14 bases between. CDR1 and CDR2 (germline): MDHEN, SYDVKM. The CDR3 is made up of 11 amino acids. The CDR3 DNA sequence: TGTGCCAGCATCTTACAGGCGCACGCTTTCTTT. This sequence encodes CASILQAHAFF.

The chain combines TRBV7-2 with TRBJ1-5; 7 nucleotides match TRBD1. V gave up 5 bases and J gave up 2 bases; unmatched junction bases: 3. The CDR3 has 14 amino acids. Germline lookup yields CDR1 SGHTA and CDR2 FQGNSA. CDR3 in DNA: TGTGCCAGCAGCCGAACAGGGGGCAATCAGCCCCAGCATTTT. It translates to CASSRTGGNQPQHF. Full variable domain (remainder filled in from reference TRBV7-2 and TRBJ1-5): GAGVSQSPSNKVTEKGKDVELRCDPISGHTALYWYRQSLGQGLEFLIYFQGNSAPDKSGLPSDRFSAERTGGSVSTLTIQRTQQEDSAVYLCASSRTGGNQPQHFGDGTRLSIL.

The J gene is TRBJ2-5, the V gene TRBV4-2; 10 bases align to TRBD2. Germline CDR1 LGHNA, CDR2 YNFKEQ. V lost 0 bases and J lost 4; bases outside the gene matches: 5. The CDR3 is 16 residues long. This CDR3 is CASSQDPSGRGETQYF. CDR3 sequence (DNA): TGTGCCAGCAGCCAAGATCCCAGCGGGAGGGGAGAGACCCAGTACTTC.

The chain recombines TRBV19 with TRBJ2-7; no clear D gene. This CDR3 has 13 amino acids. Germline values: CDR1 LNHDA, CDR2 SQIVND (reference sequence). V lost 4 bases, J lost 2 bases, and 9 bases lay in between. The CDR3 loop reads CASSSGRTYEQYF. The CDR3 DNA sequence: TGTGCCAGTAGTAGCGGCAGAACCTACGAGCAGTACTTC.

This chain links TRBV19 with TRBJ2-7; 7 positions agree with TRBD1. The CDR3 length is 15 residues. Per the germline V gene, CDR1 is LNHDA and CDR2 is SQIVND (reference sequence). Trimming took 5 bases from V and 2 from J; bases not matched to a gene: 9. CDR3 sequence reads: CASSVTRDRAYEQYF. The CDR3 DNA reads TGTGCCAGTAGTGTCACAAGGGACAGAGCCTACGAGCAGTACTTC.

The genes are TRBV6-6 and TRBJ2-7, with D unclear. Per germline, CDR1 MNHNY and CDR2 SVGAGI (reference sequence). The CDR3 consists of 15 residues. Trimming removed 5 bases from V and 6 bases from J, with 20 bases in between. As DNA, the CDR3 is TGTGCCAGCAGTCCCTACCGGGCCCTAAAAGGCGAGCAGTACTTC. This translates into CASSPYRALKGEQYF.